The text below deals with one T cell receptor (beta chain). No antigen is known for it. As defined, naive CD8 cells were CD45RO-negative and positively selected for CCR7, with terminally differentiated effector memory CD45RA+ cells excluded. This sample was included in a study of shared clonotypes between healthy human individuals. Whole-study results and caveats: Memory subsets had estimated richness that was generally smaller than that of naive subsets.

Germline V gives CDR1 LNHDA, CDR2 SQIVND (reference sequence). The CDR3 spans 16 residues. The germline V and J ends were trimmed by 4 bases and 0 bases, with 13 bases remaining between them. Investigators spread the genomic DNA of each subset evenly over several immunoSEQ plates. Tens of thousands of T cell genomes (around 190 ng DNA) went into each sorted-subset replicate. Some clones are missing from TCRdb's copy, which holds only in-frame ones; the method was immunoSEQ multiplex PCR. The sample consists of roughly 890,000 clones, about 92% of them appearing once. This chain uses TRBV19 with TRBJ1-5, with D possibly TRBD1 on 5 matching bases. The receptor was isolated from a man aged 25 to 40 in good health. The sequencing input was naive CD8+ T cells sorted from blood. The CDR3 DNA reads as TGTGCCAGTAGTACTACAGGTTCGCATAGCAATCAGCCCCAGCATTTT. Amino acids: CASSTTGSHSNQPQHF. The full variable domain, with the rest looked up from reference TRBV19 and TRBJ1-5, is DGGITQSPKYLFRKEGQNVTLSCEQNLNHDAMYWYRQDPGQGLRLIYYSQIVNDFQKGDIAEGYSVSREKKESFPLTVTSAQKNPTAFYLCASSTTGSHSNQPQHFGDGTRLSIL.